The next 28 T cell receptor beta chains were all read from a single sample in a study of regulatory T cells. Findings and limits, study-wide: Hydrophobic residues at CDR3 positions 6 and 7 were enriched in conventional CD4+ T cells of CD3G-deficient patients.

Primers: 52 TRBV forward and 13 TRBJ reverse. Assay used: immunoSEQ multiplex PCR; TCRdb lists only in-frame clones, some missing. The table lists approximately 31,000 clones, 85% to 95% of them singletons, with approximately 0.98% in the top ten. These receptors' targets are unknown. The material sequenced was conventional CD4+ T cells sorted from blood. The receptors were gathered from a child aged 2 to 15 with CD3G deficiency.

The CDR3 spells CASSPGGLLGAYEQYF. Here the CDR3 DNA reads TGTGCCAGCAGCCCGGGCGGCCTACTGGGAGCCTACGAGCAGTACTTC. The chain carries TRBV28 and TRBJ2-7, with a tentative D call TRBD2 (5 bases). With 6 bases removed from V and 2 bases from J, the gap between germline ends came to 20 bases. Germline V gives CDR1 MDHEN, CDR2 SYDVKM. The CDR3 runs 16 residues.

J is TRBJ2-1 and V is TRBV7-9; 15 nucleotides match TRBD2. Per germline, CDR1 SEHNR and CDR2 FQNEAQ (reference sequence). Germline trimming cut 5 bases from V and 1 base from J; bases unmatched to any gene: 9. The CDR3 contains 19 residues. CDR3 in DNA: TGTGCCAGCAGCCCGACCGGGACTAGCGGGAGGAGGTCCTACAATGAGCAGTTCTTC. It is translated as CASSPTGTSGRRSYNEQFF.

The chain is built from TRBV6-1 and TRBJ2-7, with 9 bases fitting TRBD2. The CDR3 covers 14 residues. Per germline, CDR1 MNHNS and CDR2 SASEGT. With V trimmed by 6 bases and J by 5 bases, 8 bases remained unmatched. The CDR3 sequence: CASSEFGLAHEQYF. In DNA, the CDR3 is TGTGCCAGCAGCGAGTTCGGACTAGCGCACGAGCAGTACTTC.

The V and J genes are TRBV28 and TRBJ1-1; D gene unclear. Deletions cut 7 bases from V and 1 base from J, with 22 bases between. Germline loops: CDR1 MDHEN, CDR2 SYDVKM. The CDR3 extends over 17 amino acids. CDR3 DNA sequence: TGTGCCAGCAATAAAGCGGCCAAGATGGCCAGGAACACTGAAGCTTTCTTT. Translating it yields CASNKAAKMARNTEAFF.

This chain links TRBV5-1 with TRBJ1-2; D remains ambiguous. This CDR3 has 12 amino acids. V was shortened by 2 bases and J by 8 bases, with 10 bases between the two germline ends. Germline CDR1 and CDR2: SGHRS and YFSETQ. This chain's CDR3 is CASSFQREGYTF. DNA of the CDR3: TGCGCCAGCAGCTTTCAGAGGGAGGGCTACACCTTC. The full variable domain, completed using reference TRBV5-1 and TRBJ1-2, is KAGVTQTPRYLIKTRGQQVTLSCSPISGHRSVSWYQQTPGQGLQFLFEYFSETQRNKGNFPGRFSGRQFSNSRSEMNVSTLELGDSALYLCASSFQREGYTFGSGTRLTVV.

Turning to this clone: The sample has other DNA sequences that encode this CDR3 too. This chain connects TRBV28 to TRBJ2-7; unclear D gene. This CDR3 comprises 11 residues. Germline V CDR1 and CDR2: MDHEN, SYDVKM. The V end lost 4 bases, the J end lost 3 bases, and 4 bases lay between the germline ends. The CDR3 bases are TGTGCCAGCAGTTCACTCTACGAGCAGTACTTC. Protein sequence: CASSSLYEQYF.

This chain links TRBV10-2 with TRBJ2-7; 11 bases agree with TRBD2. The CDR3 covers 16 residues. Germline assignment: CDR1 WSHSY and CDR2 SAAADI. V shed 7 bases and J 6 bases; nucleotides not matched to a gene: 14. CDR3 residues: CASTPVLAGGRGEQYF. CDR3 DNA sequence: TGCGCCAGCACCCCCGTCCTAGCGGGAGGACGGGGCGAGCAGTACTTC.

CDR3 protein: CASSLGPGQGFPYEQYF. For the CDR3, the DNA is TGTGCCAGCAGTTTGGGGCCGGGACAGGGCTTCCCATACGAGCAGTACTTC. The chain uses TRBV28 and TRBJ2-7, with TRBD1 matching over 9 bases. Germline assignment: CDR1 MDHEN and CDR2 SYDVKM. The length of the CDR3 is 17 residues. Trimming at V came to 3 bases and at J to 4 bases, leaving 13 bases not matched to a gene.

The chain recombines TRBV5-5 with TRBJ1-4; perhaps TRBD1 as D (5 bases). Germline CDR1 and CDR2: SGHKS and YYEKEE (reference sequence). V lost 4 bases, J lost 0 bases, and 7 bases lay in between. The CDR3 extends over 14 amino acids. Here the CDR3 reads CASSRDPTNEKLFF. In nucleotides, the CDR3 is TGTGCCAGCAGCAGGGACCCAACTAATGAAAAACTGTTTTTT.

This clone was counted once. The rearrangement links TRBV5-1 to TRBJ2-7; 9 bases match TRBD1. Losses at the gene ends were 5 bases for V and 5 bases for J; bases not matched to a gene: 11. The CDR3 loop spans 15 amino acids. The germline V gene has CDR1 SGHRS and CDR2 YFSETQ. The CDR3 spells CASSVLGQGRDEQYF. CDR3 DNA: TGCGCCAGCAGTGTACTCGGACAGGGGCGAGACGAGCAGTACTTC.

V and J are TRBV7-2 and TRBJ2-7, with 8 nucleotides matching TRBD2. Germline CDR1 and CDR2: SGHTA and FQGNSA. This CDR3 spans 14 amino acids. V shed 8 bases, J shed 7 bases, and the junction held 13 bases outside the gene matches. The CDR3 sequence: CASSRGGTSGEQYF. The DNA of the CDR3 is TGTGCCAGCTCGAGGGGGGGGACTAGTGGAGAGCAGTACTTC.

The chain employs TRBV28 and TRBJ2-4; the match to TRBD1 covers 7 bases. The CDR3 consists of 14 residues. Germline values: CDR1 MDHEN, CDR2 SYDVKM. Trimming at V came to 5 bases and at J to 6 bases, leaving 7 bases not matched to a gene. The CDR3 protein is CASSPRGTSNIQYF. The CDR3 region has the DNA TGTGCCAGCAGTCCCAGGGGGACGTCAAACATTCAGTACTTC.

This chain links TRBV28 with TRBJ1-5; D gene unclear. CDR3 size: 12 residues. V lost 3 bases, J lost 3 bases, and 3 bases lay in between. Germline-derived CDR1 and CDR2 are MDHEN and SYDVKM. The DNA of the CDR3 is TGTGCCAGCAGTTTCTCCAATCAGCCCCAGCATTTT. Its translation: CASSFSNQPQHF.

The chain carries TRBV5-1 and TRBJ2-3; D is possibly TRBD2 (5 bases). Trimming took off 0 bases at V and 14 bases at J, with 13 bases between the two ends. The CDR3 contains 12 residues. CDR1 and CDR2 from the germline V gene are SGHRS and YFSETQ. The CDR3 coding sequence is TGCGCCAGCAGCTTGGAGGCCGGGATATGGTATTTT. Protein sequence: CASSLEAGIWYF.

The chain combines TRBV28 with TRBJ2-7, with 7 bases matching TRBD2. The CDR3 sequence is 13 residues long. V lost 7 bases to trimming and J lost 3 bases; unmatched junction nucleotides: 6. The germline V gene has CDR1 MDHEN and CDR2 SYDVKM. The chain's CDR3 is CASTLGRDYEQYF. In nucleotides, the CDR3 is TGTGCCAGCACCCTGGGGAGGGACTACGAGCAGTACTTC.

The chain employs TRBV6-1 and TRBJ2-7, with TRBD2 matching over 11 bases. J lost 1 base, V lost 6 bases, and 5 bases had no gene match. CDR3 length: 15 amino acids. Per germline, CDR1 MNHNS and CDR2 SASEGT. In nucleotides, the CDR3 is TGTGCCAGCAGCCGAACTAGCGGGAGTTCCTACGAGCAGTACTTC. Translation: CASSRTSGSSYEQYF.

The rearrangement links TRBV11-2 to TRBJ2-2, with D perhaps matching TRBD2 (5 bases). The CDR3 is made up of 18 amino acids. Germline CDR1 SGHAT, CDR2 FQNNGV. V was pared by 4 bases and J by 5 bases, with 23 bases between. DNA for the CDR3: TGTGCCAGCAGCTCACGCCTAGGGCGGGCGGGTTGGACCGGGGAGCTGTTTTTT. Its protein is CASSSRLGRAGWTGELFF.

This clone occurred once. V is TRBV5-1 and J is TRBJ2-3, with 9 bases identical to TRBD1. The CDR3 loop spans 15 amino acids. The V segment lost 2 bases and the J segment 3 bases; nucleotides outside the gene matches: 4. Germline V lookup: CDR1 SGHRS, CDR2 YFSETQ. CDR3 nucleotide sequence: TGCGCCAGCAGCTTTTCCGGGACAGGGACAGATACGCAGTATTTT. Its protein product is CASSFSGTGTDTQYF.

V gene TRBV6-1 combines with J gene TRBJ2-6; no firm D call. The CDR3 length is 13 residues. Germline V gene sequence: CDR1 MNHNS, CDR2 SASEGT. Trimming stripped 3 bases from V and 10 bases from J, with 10 bases between. CDR3 sequence (DNA): TGTGCCAGCAGTGATTCCTTCATTAACGTCCTGACTTTC. The encoded protein is CASSDSFINVLTF.

The chain couples TRBV5-1 to TRBJ1-1; TRBD1 matches 10 bases. CDR3 size: 15 residues. Germline CDR1 SGHRS, CDR2 YFSETQ. J gave up 4 bases and V 1 base, and 4 bases lay outside the gene matches. CDR3: CASSLRTGGLTEAFF. CDR3 sequence (DNA): TGCGCCAGCAGCTTGAGGACAGGGGGTCTCACTGAAGCTTTCTTT.

This chain links TRBV6-6 with TRBJ2-7; D is ambiguous. This CDR3 comprises 13 residues. V lost 7 bases, J lost 6 bases, and 16 bases lay in between. Germline V gene data show CDR1 as MNHNY and CDR2 as SVGAGI (reference sequence). The CDR3 DNA sequence: TGTGCCAGCAATAGTATAAGGGTTGGCGAGCAGTACTTC. This encodes CASNSIRVGEQYF.

This clone was picked up one time. The chain couples TRBV6-1 to TRBJ2-7; the match to TRBD1 covers 8 bases. There are 15 residues in the CDR3. The ends lost 1 base at V and 7 bases at J; junction bases unmatched: 9. The germline CDR1 and CDR2 sequences are MNHNS and SASEGT. The CDR3 reads CASSEGVGTGEEQYF. The CDR3 region has the DNA TGTGCCAGCAGTGAAGGCGTGGGGACAGGTGAAGAGCAGTACTTC.

The chain uses TRBV6-1 and TRBJ2-7; D is uncertain. Germline lookup yields CDR1 MNHNS and CDR2 SASEGT. V was cut by 3 bases and J by 4 bases, with 16 bases left in between. This CDR3 has 15 amino acids. CDR3 nucleotide sequence: TGTGCCAGCAGTGATTCGACGGCAGGTGCTTACGAGCAGTACTTC. Its translation is CASSDSTAGAYEQYF.

The chain employs TRBV19 and TRBJ1-1, with unresolved D. Germline assignment: CDR1 LNHDA and CDR2 SQIVND (reference sequence). The CDR3 is 14 amino acids. V was shortened by 5 bases and J by 3 bases, with 13 bases between the two germline ends. The CDR3 spells CASSLRGVDTEAFF. DNA of the CDR3: TGTGCCAGTAGTCTGAGAGGAGTTGACACTGAAGCTTTCTTT. Full variable domain (missing parts from reference TRBV19 and TRBJ1-1): DGGITQSPKYLFRKEGQNVTLSCEQNLNHDAMYWYRQDPGQGLRLIYYSQIVNDFQKGDIAEGYSVSREKKESFPLTVTSAQKNPTAFYLCASSLRGVDTEAFFGQGTRLTVV.

This chain links TRBV6-1 with TRBJ2-7; 9 bases fit TRBD1. The CDR3 has 16 amino acids. Losses at the gene ends were 4 bases for V and 1 base for J; bases not matched to a gene: 8. Germline V CDR1 and CDR2: MNHNS, SASEGT. CDR3 sequence: CASSVGTGSSSYEQYF. CDR3 bases: TGTGCCAGCAGTGTCGGGACAGGGTCCTCTTCCTACGAGCAGTACTTC.

This clone has just a few counts. The V call is TRBV6-1, the J call TRBJ2-7, with no clear D. The CDR3 consists of 13 residues. Germline V lookup: CDR1 MNHNS, CDR2 SASEGT. The V end was cut by 3 bases, the J end by 5 bases, with 11 bases between. As DNA, the CDR3 is TGTGCCAGCAGTGACCCCCCCCGGGACGAGCAGTACTTC. The encoded protein is CASSDPPRDEQYF.

This chain joins TRBV28 and TRBJ2-1, with TRBD2 matching over 10 bases. The germline CDR1 and CDR2 sequences are MDHEN and SYDVKM. Trimming removed 5 bases from V and 1 base from J; junction bases left unmatched: 2. This CDR3 has 15 amino acids. CDR3 in amino acids: CASSPLAGSYNEQFF. CDR3 DNA sequence: TGTGCCAGCAGTCCACTAGCGGGGTCCTACAATGAGCAGTTCTTC.

J is TRBJ2-7 and V is TRBV28, with TRBD1 matching 10 bases. The V segment lost 6 bases and the J segment 6 bases; nucleotides outside the gene matches: 14. This CDR3 is 16 amino acids long. Germline CDR1 MDHEN, CDR2 SYDVKM. The CDR3 DNA reads as TGTGCCAGCAGCTTAGGGCCTGGGACAGGGGAGGCCGAGCAGTACTTC. It translates to CASSLGPGTGEAEQYF. Complete variable domain (other parts from reference TRBV28 and TRBJ2-7): DVKVTQSSRYLVKRTGEKVFLECVQDMDHENMFWYRQDPGLGLRLIYFSYDVKMKEKGDIPEGYSVSREKKERFSLILESASTNQTSMYLCASSLGPGTGEAEQYFGPGTRLTVT.